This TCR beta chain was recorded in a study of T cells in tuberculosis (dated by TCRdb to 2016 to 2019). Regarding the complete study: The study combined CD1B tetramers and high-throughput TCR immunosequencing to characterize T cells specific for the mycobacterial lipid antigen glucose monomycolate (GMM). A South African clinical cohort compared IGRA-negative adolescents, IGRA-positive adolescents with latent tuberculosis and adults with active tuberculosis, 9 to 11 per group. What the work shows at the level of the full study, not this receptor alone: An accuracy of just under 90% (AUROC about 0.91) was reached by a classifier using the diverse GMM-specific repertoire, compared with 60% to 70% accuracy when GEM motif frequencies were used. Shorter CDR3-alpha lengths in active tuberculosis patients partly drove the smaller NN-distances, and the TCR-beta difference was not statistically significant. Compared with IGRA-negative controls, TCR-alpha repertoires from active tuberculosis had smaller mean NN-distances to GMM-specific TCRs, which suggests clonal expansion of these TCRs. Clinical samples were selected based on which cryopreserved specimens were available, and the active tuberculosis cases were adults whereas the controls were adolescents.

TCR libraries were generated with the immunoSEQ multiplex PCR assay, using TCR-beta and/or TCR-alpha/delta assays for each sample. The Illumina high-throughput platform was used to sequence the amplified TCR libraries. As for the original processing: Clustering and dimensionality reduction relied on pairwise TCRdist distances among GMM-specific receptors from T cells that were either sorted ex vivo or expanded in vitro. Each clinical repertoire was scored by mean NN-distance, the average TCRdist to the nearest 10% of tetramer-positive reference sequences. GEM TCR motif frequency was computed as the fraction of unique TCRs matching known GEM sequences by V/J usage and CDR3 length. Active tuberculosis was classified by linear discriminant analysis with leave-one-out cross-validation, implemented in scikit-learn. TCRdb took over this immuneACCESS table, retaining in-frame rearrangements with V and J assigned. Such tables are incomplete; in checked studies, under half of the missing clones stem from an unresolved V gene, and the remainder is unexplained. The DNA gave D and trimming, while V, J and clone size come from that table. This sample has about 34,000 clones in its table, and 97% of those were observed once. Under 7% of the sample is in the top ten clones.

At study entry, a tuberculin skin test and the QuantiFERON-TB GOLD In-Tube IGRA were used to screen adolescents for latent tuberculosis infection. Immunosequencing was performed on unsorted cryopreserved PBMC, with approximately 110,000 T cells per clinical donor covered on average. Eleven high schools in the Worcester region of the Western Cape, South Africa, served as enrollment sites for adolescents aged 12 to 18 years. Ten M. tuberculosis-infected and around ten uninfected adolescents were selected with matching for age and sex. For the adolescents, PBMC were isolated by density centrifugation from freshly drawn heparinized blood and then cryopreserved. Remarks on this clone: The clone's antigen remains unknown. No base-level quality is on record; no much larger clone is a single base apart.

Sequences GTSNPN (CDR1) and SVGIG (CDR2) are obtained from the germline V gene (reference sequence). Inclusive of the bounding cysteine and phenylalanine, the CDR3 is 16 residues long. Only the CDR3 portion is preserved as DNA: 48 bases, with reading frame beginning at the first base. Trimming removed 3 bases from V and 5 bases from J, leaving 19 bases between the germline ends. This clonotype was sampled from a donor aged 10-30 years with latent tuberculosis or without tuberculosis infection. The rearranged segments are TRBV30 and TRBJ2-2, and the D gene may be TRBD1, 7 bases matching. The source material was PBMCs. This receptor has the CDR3 CAWRDYRGRTTGELFF. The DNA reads TGTGCCTGGAGGGACTACAGGGGAAGAACGACCGGGGAGCTGTTTTTT.